This TCR beta chain was obtained from a study of OX40 agonist ivuxolimab in advanced cancers. Study context: Patients were dosed intravenously with ivuxolimab at 0.01 to 10 mg/kg every 2 weeks.

Concerning this clone itself: Its antigen is undetermined.

Study-level findings and limits: The average count of expanded clones was higher among CD8+ T cells than among CD4+. Doses of 0.1 to 3.0 mg/kg were accompanied by clonal expansion of CD4+ and CD8+ blood T cells by week 6.

TCRdb keeps only in-frame clones here, not all; method: immunoSEQ multiplex PCR. Among 60,000 to 100,000 clones, 87% were seen once, and the ten largest hold more than 0.5%. Trimming removed 5 bases from V and 6 bases from J, with 18 bases in between. The CDR3 runs to 15 residues. Germline CDR1 reads SGHVS; CDR2 reads FQNEAQ. The receptor comes from an adult with an advanced solid tumor such as melanoma, head and neck, liver or kidney cancer. Here the sequenced sample was CD4+ or CD8+ T cells sorted from blood, taken in a trial of the OX40 agonist ivuxolimab. The chain combines TRBV7-8 with TRBJ2-3; tentatively, D is TRBD1 (6 bases). CDR3 protein: CASSNYREIIDTQYF. CDR3 sequence (DNA): TGTGCCAGCAGCAATTACAGGGAAATAATTGATACGCAGTATTTT.